These 14 T cell receptor beta chains were all obtained from the same sample, sequenced in a study of control samples from healthy donors and cancer patients. Assay used: immunoSEQ multiplex PCR; TCRdb lists only in-frame clones, some missing. The table includes 160,000 or so clones, around 96% detected once. The specimen sequenced was blood. All receptors derive from a woman aged 25 to 45 in good health.

The chain employs TRBV6-5 and TRBJ2-7; D not resolved. V lost 5 bases and J lost 2, with 10 bases in between. There are 13 residues in the CDR3. Per germline, CDR1 MNHEY and CDR2 SVGAGI. The DNA of the CDR3 is TGTGCCAGCAGTATAACAGACGCCTACGAGCAGTACTTC. It encodes CASSITDAYEQYF.

The V gene is TRBV7-6, the J gene TRBJ2-3; 10 nucleotides match TRBD2. Germline CDR1 is SGHVS and CDR2 is FNYEAQ. The CDR3 spans 15 residues. V was clipped by 5 bases and J by 0 bases; unmatched bases: 2. DNA for the CDR3: TGTGCCAGCAGCAGACTAGCGGGCAGCACAGATACGCAGTATTTT. The encoded protein is CASSRLAGSTDTQYF.

V is TRBV28 and J is TRBJ1-2, with 7 bases matching TRBD1. Germline V CDR1 and CDR2: MDHEN, SYDVKM. Trimming removed 5 bases from V and 8 bases from J; junction bases left unmatched: 8. This CDR3 is 13 amino acids long. Written as DNA, the CDR3 is TGTGCCAGCAGTCGCAGGGGGTTTGGGGGCTACACCTTC. Its protein product is CASSRRGFGGYTF.

V and J are TRBV28 and TRBJ1-2, with 7 positions matching TRBD1. J lost 2 bases, V lost 3 bases, and 3 bases had no gene match. The germline V gene has CDR1 MDHEN and CDR2 SYDVKM. The CDR3 has 14 residues. CDR3 loop: CASSFSGGNYGYTF. In DNA, the CDR3 is TGTGCCAGCAGTTTTTCAGGGGGGAACTATGGCTACACCTTC.

A single count supports this clone. The gene calls are TRBV4-1 and TRBJ1-3; perhaps TRBD1 as D (5 bases). From germline, CDR1 is MGHRA and CDR2 YSYEKL. CDR3 length: 18 amino acids. V lost 8 bases and J lost 0, with 23 bases in between. The CDR3, as DNA: TGCGCCAGCGCCTTAACGGGGGGAGGATTTAGCTCTGGAAACACCATATATTTT. It encodes CASALTGGGFSSGNTIYF.

V gene TRBV27 combines with J gene TRBJ2-1; 7 bases are a match to TRBD2. The length of the CDR3 is 13 residues. Per germline, CDR1 MNHEY and CDR2 SMNVEV (reference sequence). Germline trimming cut 5 bases from V and 2 bases from J; bases unmatched to any gene: 0. The CDR3 loop reads CASSGGAYNEQFF. In DNA form, the CDR3 reads TGTGCCAGCAGTGGGGGGGCCTACAATGAGCAGTTCTTC.

This chain uses TRBV2 with TRBJ2-5; 8 nucleotides agree with TRBD2. The CDR3 loop spans 13 amino acids. Germline CDR1 is SNHLY and CDR2 is FYNNEI. The V segment lost 6 bases and the J segment 7 bases; nucleotides outside the gene matches: 7. CDR3 protein: CASSAGLERTQYF. In DNA form, the CDR3 reads TGTGCCAGCAGCGCGGGACTAGAGAGGACCCAGTACTTC.

The chain uses TRBV11-2 and TRBJ2-7, with TRBD2 identical over 7 bases. The J segment lost 5 bases and the V segment lost 1 base, leaving 5 bases of the junction unmatched. Germline V CDR1 and CDR2: SGHAT, FQNNGV. CDR3 length: 14 amino acids. CDR3: CASSLGGSGDEQYF. CDR3 bases: TGTGCCAGCAGCTTAGGAGGGAGCGGGGACGAGCAGTACTTC.

This chain joins TRBV24-1 and TRBJ1-4; D is possibly TRBD1 (5 bases). There are 15 residues in the CDR3. The germline V gene has CDR1 KGHDR and CDR2 SFDVKD. Trimming took off 3 bases at V and 8 bases at J, with 15 bases between the two ends. CDR3 DNA: TGTGCCACCAGTGATACGCGAGGGGTTGGGGAAAAACTGTTTTTT. Its protein is CATSDTRGVGEKLFF.

The chain employs TRBV6-5 and TRBJ1-1, with unresolved D. Germline loops: CDR1 MNHEY, CDR2 SVGAGI. The V end was cut by 2 bases, the J end by 0 bases, with 10 bases between. The CDR3 sequence is 15 residues long. CDR3 sequence reads: CASSYDPGMNTEAFF. For the CDR3, the DNA is TGTGCCAGCAGTTACGATCCGGGAATGAACACTGAAGCTTTCTTT.

The CDR3 spells CATSRDGGTRRGQPQHF. The DNA of the CDR3 is TGTGCCACCAGCAGAGATGGGGGAACTCGACGAGGTCAGCCCCAGCATTTT. The chain has TRBV15 and TRBJ1-5, with D maybe TRBD1 (5 bases). The germline V gene encodes CDR1 LNHNV and CDR2 YYDKDF (reference sequence). CDR3 length: 17 residues. The V gene lost 0 bases and the J gene lost 6 bases, with 18 bases spanning the gap.

V and J are TRBV6-4 and TRBJ2-1, with 14 nucleotides matching TRBD2. The germline V gene has CDR1 MRHNA and CDR2 SNTAGT. The ends lost 10 bases at V and 8 bases at J; junction bases unmatched: 4. The CDR3 contains 13 residues. The CDR3 region is CATGTSGSDEQFF. The CDR3 region has the DNA TGTGCCACCGGGACTAGCGGGAGCGATGAGCAGTTCTTC.

V usage is TRBV28 and J usage is TRBJ1-4, with no clear D. V was shortened by 5 bases and J by 5 bases, with 12 bases between the two germline ends. CDR1 is MDHEN and CDR2 is SYDVKM in the germline V gene. The length of the CDR3 is 14 residues. The CDR3, as DNA: TGTGCCAGCAGTCCCAGGCGGACCAATGAAAAACTGTTTTTT. This translates into CASSPRRTNEKLFF. The variable domain in full, completed from reference TRBV28 and TRBJ1-4, reads DVKVTQSSRYLVKRTGEKVFLECVQDMDHENMFWYRQDPGLGLRLIYFSYDVKMKEKGDIPEGYSVSREKKERFSLILESASTNQTSMYLCASSPRRTNEKLFFGSGTQLSVL.

The genes are TRBV7-8 and TRBJ2-1; tentative D call: TRBD1 (5 bases). The germline CDR1 and CDR2 sequences are SGHVS and FQNEAQ. CDR3 length: 20 amino acids. Trimming took 5 bases from V and 0 from J, leaving 26 bases between them. DNA for the CDR3: TGTGCCAGCAGCGACAGTCGACAAGGAGAGCCAGCGCCCTCCTACAATGAGCAGTTCTTC. Translation: CASSDSRQGEPAPSYNEQFF.